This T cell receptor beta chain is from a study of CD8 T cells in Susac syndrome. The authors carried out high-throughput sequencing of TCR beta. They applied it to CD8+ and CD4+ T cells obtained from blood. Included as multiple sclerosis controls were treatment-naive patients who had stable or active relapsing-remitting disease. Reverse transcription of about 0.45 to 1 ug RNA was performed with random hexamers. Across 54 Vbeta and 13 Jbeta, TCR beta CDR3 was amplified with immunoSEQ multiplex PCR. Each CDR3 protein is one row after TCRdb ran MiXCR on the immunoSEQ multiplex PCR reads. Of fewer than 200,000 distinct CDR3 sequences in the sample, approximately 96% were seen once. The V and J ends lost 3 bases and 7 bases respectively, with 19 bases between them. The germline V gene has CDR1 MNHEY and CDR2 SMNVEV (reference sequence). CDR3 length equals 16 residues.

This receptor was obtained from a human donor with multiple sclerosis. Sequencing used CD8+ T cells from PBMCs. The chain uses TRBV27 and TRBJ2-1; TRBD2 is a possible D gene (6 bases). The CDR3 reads CASSFSTGERGNEQFF. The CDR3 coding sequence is TGTGCCAGCAGTTTTTCCACGGGAGAACGGGGGAATGAGCAGTTCTTC.